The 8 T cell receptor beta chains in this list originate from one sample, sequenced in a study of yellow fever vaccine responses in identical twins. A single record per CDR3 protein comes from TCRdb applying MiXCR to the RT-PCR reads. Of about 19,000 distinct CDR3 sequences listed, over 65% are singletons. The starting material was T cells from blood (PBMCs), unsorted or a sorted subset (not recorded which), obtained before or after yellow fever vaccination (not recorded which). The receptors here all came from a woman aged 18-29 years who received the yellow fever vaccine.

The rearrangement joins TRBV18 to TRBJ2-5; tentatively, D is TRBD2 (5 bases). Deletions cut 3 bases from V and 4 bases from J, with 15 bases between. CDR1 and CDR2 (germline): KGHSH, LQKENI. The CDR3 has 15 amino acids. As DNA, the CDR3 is TGTGCCAGCTCACCGAATAAACGGGATGGAGAGACCCAGTACTTC. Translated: CASSPNKRDGETQYF.

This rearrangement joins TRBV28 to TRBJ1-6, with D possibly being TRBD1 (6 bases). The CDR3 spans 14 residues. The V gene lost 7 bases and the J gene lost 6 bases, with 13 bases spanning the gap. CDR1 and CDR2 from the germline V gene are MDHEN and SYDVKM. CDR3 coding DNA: TGTGCCAGCAAGAGGACAGCGGGTAATTCACCCCTCCACTTT. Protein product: CASKRTAGNSPLHF.

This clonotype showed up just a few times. The CDR3 DNA reads as TGTGCCAGCAGTCCGGGACTAGCCTCCGAGCAGTACTTC. Encoded protein: CASSPGLASEQYF. This chain connects TRBV27 to TRBJ2-7; 9 bases line up with TRBD2. V dropped 5 bases and J dropped 6; count of bases not matched to a gene: 5. This CDR3 comprises 13 residues. Germline V CDR1 and CDR2: MNHEY, SMNVEV (reference sequence).

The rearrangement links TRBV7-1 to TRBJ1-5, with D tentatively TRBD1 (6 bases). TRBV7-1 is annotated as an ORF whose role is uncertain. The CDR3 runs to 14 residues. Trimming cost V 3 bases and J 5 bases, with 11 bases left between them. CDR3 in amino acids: CASSSDSRDQPQHF. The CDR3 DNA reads TGTGCCAGCAGCTCGGACAGCCGAGATCAGCCCCAGCATTTT.

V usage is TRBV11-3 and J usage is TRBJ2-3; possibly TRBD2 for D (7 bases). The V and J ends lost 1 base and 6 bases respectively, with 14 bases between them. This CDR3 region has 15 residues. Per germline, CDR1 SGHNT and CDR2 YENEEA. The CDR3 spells CASSLVGGLGDTQYF. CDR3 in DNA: TGTGCCAGCAGCTTAGTGGGGGGGCTCGGGGATACGCAGTATTTT.

The CDR3 bases are TGTGCCATCAGTCGGGACTACGGCACAGATACGCAGTATTTT. This encodes CAISRDYGTDTQYF. The chain links TRBV10-3 to TRBJ2-3; 7 nucleotides agree with TRBD2. The CDR3 runs 14 residues. Germline CDR1 is ENHRY and CDR2 is SYGVKD. V shed 5 bases and J 1 base; nucleotides not matched to a gene: 3.

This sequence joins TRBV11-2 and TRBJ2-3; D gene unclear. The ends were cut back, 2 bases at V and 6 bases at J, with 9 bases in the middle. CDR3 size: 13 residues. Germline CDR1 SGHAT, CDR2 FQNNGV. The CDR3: CASSLSVLDTQYF. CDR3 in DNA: TGTGCCAGCAGCTTATCCGTTCTGGATACGCAGTATTTT.

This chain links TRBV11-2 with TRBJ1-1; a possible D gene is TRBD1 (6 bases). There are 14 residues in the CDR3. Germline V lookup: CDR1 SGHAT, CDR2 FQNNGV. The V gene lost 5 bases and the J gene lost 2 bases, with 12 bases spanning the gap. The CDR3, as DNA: TGTGCCAGCAGCCCCTCGACAGGTAACACTGAAGCTTTCTTT. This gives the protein CASSPSTGNTEAFF.